Below are 16 T cell receptor beta chains sequenced from a single sample in a study of blood T cell repertoires in COVID-19. Sequenced by immunoSEQ multiplex PCR; TCRdb stores in-frame clones only, minus some. The repertoire holds tens of thousands of clones, with 70% to 90% as singletons. Sequencing used peripheral blood. The source of these receptors is a human donor in a cohort sampled during active COVID-19.

Turning to this clone: Other DNA sequences from this sample encode an identical CDR3 as well. The CDR3 here is CASSLRGYNEQFF. The CDR3 coding sequence is TGTGCCAGCAGTCTTAGAGGCTACAATGAGCAGTTCTTC. This chain uses TRBV28 with TRBJ2-1; D is undetermined. The germline V gene encodes CDR1 MDHEN and CDR2 SYDVKM. This CDR3 contains 13 residues. The V end lost 5 bases, the J end lost 3 bases, and 8 bases lay between the germline ends.

J is TRBJ2-6 and V is TRBV29-1; unclear D gene. This CDR3 is built from 13 residues. The V and J ends lost 8 bases and 0 bases respectively, with 8 bases between them. CDR1 is SQVTM and CDR2 is ANQGSEA in the germline V gene. The CDR3, as DNA: TGCAGCTGCGATTTCTCTGGGGCCAACGTCCTGACTTTC. It encodes CSCDFSGANVLTF.

The genes are TRBV7-9 and TRBJ2-7; D perhaps matches TRBD2 (5 bases). The germline gives CDR1 SEHNR, CDR2 FQNEAQ (reference sequence). V was cut by 0 bases and J by 1 base, with 7 bases left in between. This CDR3 is 14 amino acids long. The CDR3 bases are TGTGCCAGCAGCTTAGCGAGGGTGTCCTACGAGCAGTACTTC. This translates into CASSLARVSYEQYF.

This chain uses TRBV27 with TRBJ2-3, with TRBD2 matching over 12 bases. The length of the CDR3 is 18 residues. V was clipped by 7 bases and J by 2 bases; unmatched bases: 13. Germline V gene data show CDR1 as MNHEY and CDR2 as SMNVEV (reference sequence). CDR3 nucleotide sequence: TGTGCCAGCACCTTCCCCCAACTAGCGGGAGGCCTCACAGATACGCAGTATTTT. It codes for CASTFPQLAGGLTDTQYF.

V and J are TRBV4-1 and TRBJ1-1; 8 bases fit TRBD1. The CDR3 length is 14 residues. V lost 4 bases and J lost 1; bases outside the gene matches: 2. In germline, CDR1 is MGHRA, CDR2 YSYEKL. DNA for the CDR3: TGCGCCAGCAGCCCGGGACAGGCGAACACTGAAGCTTTCTTT. This codes for CASSPGQANTEAFF.

This clone was seen a single time. The V call is TRBV7-6, the J call TRBJ2-1; TRBD1 matches 9 bases. The CDR3 covers 18 residues. CDR1 SGHVS and CDR2 FNYEAQ come from the germline V gene. Losses at the gene ends were 5 bases for V and 0 bases for J; bases not matched to a gene: 11. The CDR3 is CASSPKTGGSSSYNEQFF. The CDR3 nucleotides are TGTGCCAGCAGCCCAAAGACAGGGGGATCAAGCTCCTACAATGAGCAGTTCTTC.

The chain has TRBV19 and TRBJ2-7, with 8 bases identical to TRBD2. The V gene's germline CDR1 is LNHDA and CDR2 SQIVND (reference sequence). The ends lost 8 bases at V and 2 bases at J; junction bases unmatched: 11. This CDR3 region has 15 residues. As DNA, the CDR3 is TGTGCCAGTTCGTCGGGGGCGGGACTAGCCTACGAGCAGTACTTC. This encodes CASSSGAGLAYEQYF.

This chain uses TRBV7-3 with TRBJ2-7; TRBD2 matches 13 bases. The ends lost 4 bases at V and 7 bases at J; junction bases unmatched: 1. The CDR3 covers 13 residues. The germline gives CDR1 SGHTA, CDR2 FQGTGA. The CDR3 DNA is TGTGCCAGCAGCTCGGGACTAGCGGGGGAGCAGTACTTC. Translated: CASSSGLAGEQYF.

V gene TRBV21-1 combines with J gene TRBJ2-3; the table's D call of TRBD2 was not tested on the DNA. TRBV21-1 is given as a pseudogene. The CDR3 has 12 residues. Here the CDR3 reads CASPRGADTQYF. CDR3 DNA: TGTGCCAGCCCCCGGGGGGCAGATACGCAGTATTTT.

The chain combines TRBV5-8 with TRBJ2-5; maybe TRBD1 (5 bases). Germline CDR1 and CDR2: SGHTS and YDEGEE. CDR3 length: 16 residues. Trimming removed 2 bases from V and 1 base from J, with 15 bases in between. The CDR3 nucleotides are TGTGCCAGCAGCTTAGGTCTGGGGCCAGCCCAAGAGACCCAGTACTTC. Translated, it gives CASSLGLGPAQETQYF.

The chain couples TRBV18 to TRBJ1-2; a possible D gene is TRBD1 (5 bases). Germline-derived CDR1 and CDR2 are KGHSH and LQKENI. The CDR3 loop spans 14 amino acids. Trimming removed 3 bases from V and 0 bases from J, with 8 bases in between. This CDR3 reads CASSPGLSNYGYTF. The CDR3 DNA sequence: TGTGCCAGCTCACCGGGACTTTCTAACTATGGCTACACCTTC. Based on the CDR3 plus reference TRBV18 and TRBJ1-2, the full variable domain is NAGVMQNPRHLVRRRGQEARLRCSPMKGHSHVYWYRQLPEEGLKFMVYLQKENIIDESGMPKERFSAEFPKEGPSILRIQQVVRGDSAAYFCASSPGLSNYGYTFGSGTRLTVV.

The J gene is TRBJ1-4, the V gene TRBV29-1; D is unclear. CDR1 SQVTM and CDR2 ANQGSEA come from the germline V gene. The V and J ends lost 6 bases and 0 bases respectively, with 11 bases between them. The CDR3 is 14 amino acids. CDR3 sequence reads: CSVLHSATNEKLFF. The CDR3 bases are TGCAGCGTGCTCCACAGTGCAACTAATGAAAAACTGTTTTTT.

This clone was found a few times. V gene TRBV3-1 (or the pseudogene TRBV3-2) combines with J gene TRBJ1-2, with 9 positions matching TRBD1. Germline V gene data show CDR1 as LGHDT and CDR2 as YNNKEL (reference sequence). There are 15 residues in the CDR3. J lost 3 bases, V lost 4 bases, and 6 bases had no gene match. The CDR3 DNA follows: TGTGCCAGCAGCCTACGTAGACAGGGGGACTATGGCTACACCTTC. Translating it yields CASSLRRQGDYGYTF.

The chain uses TRBV4-3 and TRBJ1-1; D remains unclear. Trimming pared 0 bases from V and 0 bases from J, leaving 11 bases between. The CDR3 spans 16 residues. The germline V gene encodes CDR1 LGHNA and CDR2 YSLEER. Here the CDR3 DNA reads TGCGCCAGCAGCCAAGATGCGAACCTCATGAACACTGAAGCTTTCTTT. It encodes CASSQDANLMNTEAFF.

This clone was detected only a few times. CDR3 sequence: CASSYSSREDYEQYF. CDR3 nucleotide sequence: TGTGCCAGCAGTTACTCGAGTCGGGAGGACTACGAGCAGTACTTC. The rearrangement links TRBV6-6 to TRBJ2-7; 7 bases match TRBD2. J lost 3 bases, V lost 0 bases, and 5 bases had no gene match. Germline assignment: CDR1 MNHNY and CDR2 SVGAGI (reference sequence). The CDR3 consists of 15 residues.

This clone was counted a single time. This chain uses TRBV18 with TRBJ1-1; no clear D gene. This CDR3 contains 14 residues. With 3 bases removed from V and 0 bases from J, the gap between germline ends came to 8 bases. Germline V lookup: CDR1 KGHSH, CDR2 LQKENI. CDR3 residues: CASSPEVLNTEAFF. CDR3 coding DNA: TGTGCCAGCTCACCGGAGGTTTTGAACACTGAAGCTTTCTTT.